This T cell receptor beta chain derives from a study of cytomegalovirus exposure and HLA in healthy donors. General study findings and limits: The classifier, whose performance was assessed in both the original and validation cohorts, reportedly diagnosed cytomegalovirus status with high specificity and sensitivity. In an earlier analysis, productive rearrangement rates for most beta V segments clustered near 87% or 30%.

Nominal health characterized the donors when sampled, though unrecorded immune exposures were likely. Both 60 Vbeta primers and 13 Jbeta primers went into the PCR. Sequencing used immunoSEQ multiplex PCR; TCRdb keeps in-frame clones, though not all of them. Of roughly 170,000 clones listed, approximately 84% were seen once; the top ten hold roughly 5.2%. With respect to this clone: Its antigen is currently unknown.

Germline CDR1 reads MNHEY; CDR2 reads SMNVEV (reference sequence). V shed 8 bases, J shed 2 bases, and the junction held 20 bases outside the gene matches. The CDR3 is 19 residues long. J is TRBJ2-3 and V is TRBV27, with 9 positions matching TRBD2. The sample was PBMCs. The clonotype comes from a man younger than 35 in good health and CMV-seronegative. This CDR3 is CASWWGQGSGRSLTDTQYF. The CDR3 DNA follows: TGTGCCAGCTGGTGGGGGCAGGGTAGCGGGAGATCCCTCACAGATACGCAGTATTTT.